This T cell receptor beta chain was identified during a study of cytomegalovirus exposure and HLA in healthy donors. Background on the study: About 82 million unique TCRs from HLA-typed donors were held in an early release of data.

V lost 6 bases to trimming and J lost 3 bases; unmatched junction nucleotides: 2. The CDR3 has 13 residues. CDR1 SGHVS and CDR2 FNYEAQ come from the germline V gene. It was with 60 Vbeta and 13 Jbeta primers that the PCR ran. Here immunoSEQ multiplex PCR was the method, and the copy in TCRdb shows in-frame clones only, minus some. The data contain more than 80,000 clones, roughly 70% of them singletons. In regard to this clone: No antigen is known for it.

Broader study findings: By a later analysis, the bulk of CMV-associated TCR beta chains appeared HLA-restricted. Trimming of TCR beta V- and J-genes showed a link, identified in a later analysis, to a missense DCLRE1C variant. Among the CMV-associated chains, a few were confirmed in vitro as specific for CMV antigens.

This rearrangement joins TRBV7-6 to TRBJ1-3, with 7 bases identical to TRBD1. The sequence was collected from a male donor in good health and CMV-seropositive. The sample was PBMCs. The CDR3 here is CASSYRGGNTIYF. The CDR3 nucleotides read TGTGCCAGCAGTTACAGGGGTGGAAACACCATATATTTT.